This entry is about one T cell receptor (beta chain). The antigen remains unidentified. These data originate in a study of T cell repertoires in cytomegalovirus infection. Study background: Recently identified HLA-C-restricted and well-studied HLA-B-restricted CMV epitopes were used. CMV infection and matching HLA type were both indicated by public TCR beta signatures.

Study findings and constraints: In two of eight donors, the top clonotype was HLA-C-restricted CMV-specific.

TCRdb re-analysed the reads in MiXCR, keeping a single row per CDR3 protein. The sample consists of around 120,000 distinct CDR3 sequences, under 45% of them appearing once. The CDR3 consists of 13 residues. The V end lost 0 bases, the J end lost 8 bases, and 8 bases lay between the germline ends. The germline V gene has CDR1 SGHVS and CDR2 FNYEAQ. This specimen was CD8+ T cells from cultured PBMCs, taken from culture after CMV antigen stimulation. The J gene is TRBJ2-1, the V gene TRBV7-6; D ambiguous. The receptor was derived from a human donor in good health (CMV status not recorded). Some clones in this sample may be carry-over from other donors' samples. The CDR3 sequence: CASSLARVDEQFF. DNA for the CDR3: TGTGCCAGCAGCTTAGCTCGGGTGGATGAGCAGTTCTTC.